This T cell receptor beta chain was sequenced in a study of blood T cell repertoires in COVID-19. Generated by immunoSEQ multiplex PCR, the TCRdb table keeps only in-frame clones and is missing some. The sample lists 250,000 to 300,000 clones, roughly 90% occurring once. The sample was peripheral blood. The receptor comes from a woman aged 25 to 39 with COVID-19, enrolled during active disease.

This chain's CDR3 is CASSFVGRDGYTF. The CDR3 DNA follows: TGTGCCAGCAGTTTCGTGGGGCGAGATGGCTACACCTTC. The gene calls are TRBV27 and TRBJ1-2; D is possibly TRBD1 (5 bases). Deletions cut 3 bases from V and 6 bases from J, with 11 bases between. The CDR3 is made up of 13 amino acids. Per the germline V gene, CDR1 is MNHEY and CDR2 is SMNVEV (reference sequence).